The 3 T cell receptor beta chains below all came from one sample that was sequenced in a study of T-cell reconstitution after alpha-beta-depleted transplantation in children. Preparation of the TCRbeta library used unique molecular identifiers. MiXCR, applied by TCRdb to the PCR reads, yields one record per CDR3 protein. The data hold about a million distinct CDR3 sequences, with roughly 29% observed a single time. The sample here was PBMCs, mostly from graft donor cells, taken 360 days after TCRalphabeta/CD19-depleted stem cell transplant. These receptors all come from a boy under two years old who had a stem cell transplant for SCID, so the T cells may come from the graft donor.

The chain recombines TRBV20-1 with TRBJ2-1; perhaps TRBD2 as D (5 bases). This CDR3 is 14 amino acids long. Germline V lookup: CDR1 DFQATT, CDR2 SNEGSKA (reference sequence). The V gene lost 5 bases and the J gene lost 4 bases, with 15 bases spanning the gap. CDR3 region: CSAVPAELYNEQFF. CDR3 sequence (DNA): TGCAGTGCTGTACCAGCGGAGTTATACAATGAGCAGTTCTTC.

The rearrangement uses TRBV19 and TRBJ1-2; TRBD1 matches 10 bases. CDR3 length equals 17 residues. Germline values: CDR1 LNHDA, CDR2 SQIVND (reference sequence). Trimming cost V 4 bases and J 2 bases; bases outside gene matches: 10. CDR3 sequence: CASSTLGTGEGNYGYTF. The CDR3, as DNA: TGTGCCAGTAGTACCCTCGGGACAGGGGAAGGCAACTATGGCTACACCTTC. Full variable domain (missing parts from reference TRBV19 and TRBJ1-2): DGGITQSPKYLFRKEGQNVTLSCEQNLNHDAMYWYRQDPGQGLRLIYYSQIVNDFQKGDIAEGYSVSREKKESFPLTVTSAQKNPTAFYLCASSTLGTGEGNYGYTFGSGTRLTVV.

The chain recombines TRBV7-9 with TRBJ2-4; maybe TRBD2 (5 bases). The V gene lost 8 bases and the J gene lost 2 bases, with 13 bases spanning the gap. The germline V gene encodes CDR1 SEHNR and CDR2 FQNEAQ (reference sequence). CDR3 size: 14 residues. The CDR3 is CASSEEGTKNIQYF. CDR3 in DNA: TGTGCCAGCTCCGAAGAGGGAACCAAAAACATTCAGTACTTC. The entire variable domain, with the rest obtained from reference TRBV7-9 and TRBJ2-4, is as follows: DTGVSQNPRHKITKRGQNVTFRCDPISEHNRLYWYRQTLGQGPEFLTYFQNEAQLEKSRLLSDRFSAERPKGSFSTLEIQRTEQGDSAMYLCASSEEGTKNIQYFGAGTRLSVL.